The present T cell receptor (beta chain) was sequenced within a study of Ad26.COV2.S vaccination and SARS-CoV-2 variants. Treatment in this sample: about 20 received Ad26.COV2.S at low or high dose, single or two shots; 5 received placebo; per-sample allocation not given. Material that was analyzed had been drawn on day 63 after the first vaccine or placebo injection. An adult donor aged 18-55 years was enrolled in Boston. The study's findings and limits: In TCR breadth and depth analyses, total T cell responses may have been underestimated.

Assay: immunoSEQ multiplex PCR; the TCRdb copy retains only in-frame clones and omits some. The data show about 370,000 clones, about 88% seen once. With regard to this clone: Its antigen is still unknown.

The CDR3 covers 13 residues. Germline assignment: CDR1 SGHRS and CDR2 YFSETQ. Trimming stripped 8 bases from V and 5 bases from J, with 13 bases between. J is TRBJ2-2 and V is TRBV5-1; D is undetermined. The clonotype comes from a person between 18 and 59 years old who received the Ad26.COV2.S COVID-19 vaccine or a placebo. The sample here was peripheral blood, taken in a trial of Ad26.COV2.S vaccine versus placebo. CDR3 in DNA: TGCGCCAGTCAAGAAGCTCGAACCGGGGAGCTGTTTTTT. Its translation is CASQEARTGELFF.